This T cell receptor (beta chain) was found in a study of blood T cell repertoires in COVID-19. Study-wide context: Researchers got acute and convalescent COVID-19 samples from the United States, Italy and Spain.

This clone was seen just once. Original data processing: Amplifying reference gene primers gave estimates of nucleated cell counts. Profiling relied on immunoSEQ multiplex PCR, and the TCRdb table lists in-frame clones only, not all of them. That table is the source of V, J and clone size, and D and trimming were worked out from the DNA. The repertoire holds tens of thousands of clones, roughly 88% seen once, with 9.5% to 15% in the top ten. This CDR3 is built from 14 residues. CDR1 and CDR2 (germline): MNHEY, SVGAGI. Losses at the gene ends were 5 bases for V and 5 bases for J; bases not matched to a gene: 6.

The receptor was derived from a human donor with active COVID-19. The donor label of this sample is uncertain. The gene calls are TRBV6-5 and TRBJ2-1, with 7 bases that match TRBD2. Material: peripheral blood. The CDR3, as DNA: TGTGCCAGCAGTATTAGCGGGCTTAACAATGAGCAGTTCTTC. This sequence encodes CASSISGLNNEQFF.